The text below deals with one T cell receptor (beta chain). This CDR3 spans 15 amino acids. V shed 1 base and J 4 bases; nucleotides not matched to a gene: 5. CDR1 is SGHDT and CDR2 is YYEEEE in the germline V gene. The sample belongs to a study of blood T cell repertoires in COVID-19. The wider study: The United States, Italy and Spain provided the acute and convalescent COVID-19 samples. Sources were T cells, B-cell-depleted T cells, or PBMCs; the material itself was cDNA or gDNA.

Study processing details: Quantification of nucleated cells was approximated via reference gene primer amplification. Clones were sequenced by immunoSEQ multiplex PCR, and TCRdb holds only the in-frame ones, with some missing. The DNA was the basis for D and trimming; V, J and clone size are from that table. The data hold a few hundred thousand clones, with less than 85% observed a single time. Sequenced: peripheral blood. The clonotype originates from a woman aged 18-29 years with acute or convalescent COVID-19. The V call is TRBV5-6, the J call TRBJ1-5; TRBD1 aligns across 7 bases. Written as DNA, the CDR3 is TGTGCCAGCAGCTTGTATGGGGACAGAAATCAGCCCCAGCATTTT. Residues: CASSLYGDRNQPQHF. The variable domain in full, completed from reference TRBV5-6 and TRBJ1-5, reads DAGVTQSPTHLIKTRGQQVTLRCSPKSGHDTVSWYQQALGQGPQFIFQYYEEEERQRGNFPDRFSGHQFPNYSSELNVNALLLGDSALYLCASSLYGDRNQPQHFGDGTRLSIL.